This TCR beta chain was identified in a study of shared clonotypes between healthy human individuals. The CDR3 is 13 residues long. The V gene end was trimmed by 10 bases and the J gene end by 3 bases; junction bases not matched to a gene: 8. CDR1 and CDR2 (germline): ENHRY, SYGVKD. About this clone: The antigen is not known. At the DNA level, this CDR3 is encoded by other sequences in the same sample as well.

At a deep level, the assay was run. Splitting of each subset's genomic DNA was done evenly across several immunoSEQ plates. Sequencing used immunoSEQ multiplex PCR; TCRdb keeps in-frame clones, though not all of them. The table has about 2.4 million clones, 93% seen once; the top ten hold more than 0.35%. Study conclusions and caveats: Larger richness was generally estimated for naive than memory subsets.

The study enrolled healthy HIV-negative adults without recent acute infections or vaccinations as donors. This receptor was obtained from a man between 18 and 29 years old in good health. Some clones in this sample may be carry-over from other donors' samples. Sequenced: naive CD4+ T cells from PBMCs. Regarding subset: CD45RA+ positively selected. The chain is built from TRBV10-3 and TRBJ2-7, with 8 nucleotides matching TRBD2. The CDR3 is CATIAGNSYEQYF. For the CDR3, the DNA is TGTGCCACCATAGCGGGAAATAGCTACGAGCAGTACTTC.